The 11 T cell receptor beta chains below were found in one sample sequenced in a study of cytomegalovirus exposure and HLA in healthy donors. It was with 60 Vbeta and 13 Jbeta primers that the PCR ran. Assay: immunoSEQ multiplex PCR; the TCRdb copy retains only in-frame clones and omits some. This table lists 100,000 to 150,000 clones. The sequenced sample was PBMCs. Every receptor here comes from a young man in good health and CMV-seronegative.

The V gene is TRBV14, the J gene TRBJ1-2, with D perhaps matching TRBD1 (5 bases). The CDR3 is 12 residues long. V was pared by 3 bases and J by 7 bases, with 9 bases between. Germline V lookup: CDR1 SGHDN, CDR2 FVKESK. The CDR3 protein is CASSQGPVGYTF. In DNA, the CDR3 is TGTGCCAGCAGCCAGGGGCCTGTTGGCTACACCTTC.

The rearrangement joins TRBV19 to TRBJ2-3, with D possibly TRBD2 on 6 matching bases. Germline V CDR1 and CDR2: LNHDA, SQIVND (reference sequence). CDR3 length: 13 amino acids. Trimming took 5 bases from V and 3 from J, leaving 9 bases between them. The CDR3 is CASSEGTTDTQYF. The CDR3 nucleotides read TGTGCCAGTAGTGAGGGGACTACAGATACGCAGTATTTT.

The chain couples TRBV5-1 to TRBJ1-5; D is undetermined. The germline gives CDR1 SGHRS, CDR2 YFSETQ. V lost 0 bases and J lost 6, with 10 bases in between. The CDR3 contains 14 residues. The CDR3 DNA follows: TGCGCCAGCAGCTTGGACCCCGAGAGTCAGCCCCAGCATTTT. Translation: CASSLDPESQPQHF.

The rearrangement uses TRBV6-6 and TRBJ2-1; 8 positions agree with TRBD2. CDR1 is MNHNY and CDR2 is SVGAGI in the germline V gene (reference sequence). V gave up 6 bases and J gave up 6 bases; unmatched junction bases: 13. This CDR3 comprises 16 residues. The CDR3 region is CASRSPISGIGNEQFF. CDR3 nucleotide sequence: TGTGCCAGCAGGTCCCCTATTAGCGGGATCGGCAATGAGCAGTTCTTC.

V usage is TRBV7-8 and J usage is TRBJ2-7; maybe TRBD2 (5 bases). The CDR3 has 12 residues. Germline CDR1 is SGHVS and CDR2 is FQNEAQ. The CDR3 sequence is CAVRDDYYEQYF. DNA of the CDR3: TGTGCAGTTAGGGATGACTATTACGAGCAGTACTTC.

The chain employs TRBV5-1 and TRBJ1-2; D gene unclear. The V gene's germline CDR1 is SGHRS and CDR2 YFSETQ. V dropped 1 base and J dropped 6 bases, with 10 bases sitting between them. The CDR3 runs to 13 residues. Here the CDR3 reads CASSLSEAHGYTF. Here the CDR3 DNA reads TGCGCCAGCAGCTTGTCCGAGGCCCATGGCTACACCTTC.

The genes are TRBV15 and TRBJ2-2, with a weak D call TRBD2 (5 bases). Trimming removed 1 base at V and 2 bases at J, with 11 bases between. This CDR3 is 16 amino acids long. Germline CDR1 is LNHNV and CDR2 is YYDKDF (reference sequence). The CDR3 reads CATSRGLAENTGELFF. DNA for the CDR3: TGTGCCACCAGCAGAGGGCTAGCTGAAAACACCGGGGAGCTGTTTTTT.

This clone counts as medium-sized by frequency. The gene calls are TRBV6-4 and TRBJ2-1, with TRBD1 as a possible D gene (5 bases). The CDR3 spans 16 residues. V lost 4 bases and J 2 bases, leaving 15 bases between the germline ends. Germline assignment: CDR1 MRHNA and CDR2 SNTAGT. The CDR3 sequence is CASSGGSGAPYNEQFF. DNA for the CDR3: TGTGCCAGCAGTGGTGGTAGTGGGGCGCCCTACAATGAGCAGTTCTTC.

The rearrangement links TRBV7-3 to TRBJ2-2; no clear D. V was cut by 1 base and J by 7 bases, with 10 bases left in between. CDR1 SGHTA and CDR2 FQGTGA come from the germline V gene. CDR3 length: 14 residues. DNA of the CDR3: TGTGCCAGCAGCTTAAGTCTAGATGGCGGGGAGCTGTTTTTT. It codes for CASSLSLDGGELFF.

The rearrangement joins TRBV18 to TRBJ2-5; 7 bases agree with TRBD1. The CDR3 totals 15 residues. After removal of 0 bases from V and 5 bases from J, the junction contained 6 bases not matched to a gene. Germline-derived CDR1 and CDR2 are KGHSH and LQKENI. The CDR3 loop reads CASSPPLGGFETQYF. Here the CDR3 DNA reads TGTGCCAGCTCACCACCTTTAGGGGGCTTCGAGACCCAGTACTTC.

The chain employs TRBV7-2 and TRBJ2-1, with TRBD2 as a possible D gene (5 bases). V was shortened by 5 bases and J by 0 bases, with 20 bases between the two germline ends. The CDR3 runs to 18 residues. Germline CDR1 and CDR2: SGHTA and FQGNSA. Here the CDR3 DNA reads TGTGCCAGCAGCCCCAAATCGTATGGGAGTGTCTCCTACAATGAGCAGTTCTTC. Translated: CASSPKSYGSVSYNEQFF. Combining the CDR3 with reference TRBV7-2 and TRBJ2-1 gives the whole variable domain GAGVSQSPSNKVTEKGKDVELRCDPISGHTALYWYRQSLGQGLEFLIYFQGNSAPDKSGLPSDRFSAERTGGSVSTLTIQRTQQEDSAVYLCASSPKSYGSVSYNEQFFGPGTRLTVL.